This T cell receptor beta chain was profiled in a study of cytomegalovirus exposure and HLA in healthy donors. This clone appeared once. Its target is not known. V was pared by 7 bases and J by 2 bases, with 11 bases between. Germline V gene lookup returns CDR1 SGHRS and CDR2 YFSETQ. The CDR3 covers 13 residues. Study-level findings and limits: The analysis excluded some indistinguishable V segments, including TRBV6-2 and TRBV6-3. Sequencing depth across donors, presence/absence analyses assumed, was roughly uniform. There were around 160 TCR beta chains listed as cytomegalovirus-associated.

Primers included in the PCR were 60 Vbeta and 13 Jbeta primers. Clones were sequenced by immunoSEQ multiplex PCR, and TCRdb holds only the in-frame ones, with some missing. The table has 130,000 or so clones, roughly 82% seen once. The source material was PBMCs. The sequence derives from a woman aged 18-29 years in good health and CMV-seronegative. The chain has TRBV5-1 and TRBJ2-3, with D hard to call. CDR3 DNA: TGCGCCAGCGGGTACTACTCCACAGATACGCAGTATTTT. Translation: CASGYYSTDTQYF.